Listed here is a single T cell receptor (beta chain). The source of the sample is a study of T cells in tuberculosis. Using immunoSEQ multiplex PCR, the repertoire was profiled, and TCRdb retains in-frame clones only, with some absent. The data hold some 31,000 clones, with nearly 97% observed a single time. The CDR3 sequence is 15 residues long. The V segment lost 0 bases and the J segment 9 bases; nucleotides outside the gene matches: 12. Germline V lookup: CDR1 SGHNT, CDR2 YYREEE (reference sequence). This TCR derives from a donor aged 10-29 years with latent tuberculosis or without tuberculosis infection. The sequenced sample consisted of PBMCs. The chain links TRBV5-4 to TRBJ2-7, with TRBD1 identical over 7 bases. The CDR3 region is CASSLGQGLTRPQYF. Written as DNA, the CDR3 is TGTGCCAGCAGCTTGGGACAGGGATTGACCCGACCGCAGTACTTC.